These T cell receptor beta chains were read from a single sample in a study of T cells in Graves' hyperthyroidism and ophthalmopathy. MiXCR was run by TCRdb on the multiplex PCR reads, yielding one entry per CDR3 protein. Here the sample spans 300,000 or so distinct CDR3 sequences, around 20% being singletons. The sample comprised blood. Receptors originate from a woman between 45 and 65 years old with Graves' hyperthyroidism. CDR3s include the opening cysteine and the closing phenylalanine or tryptophan. Fields, in order: V gene, CDR3 protein.

V: TRBV3-1
CDR3: CASSPKGRGPYNEQFF

V: TRBV7-3
CDR3: CASSLGQPGADTQYF

V: TRBV6-1
CDR3: CASSYGLAGDYEQYF

V: TRBV7-2
CDR3: CASTPLAYYEQFF

V: TRBV20-1
CDR3: CSARGWTESRRNEQFF

V: TRBV3-1
CDR3: CASSQESAGKHHGYTF

V: TRBV7-2
CDR3: CASSPVGTGTQGISKLFF

V: TRBV11-1
CDR3: CASSPGTSNPGELFF

V: TRBV30
CDR3: CAWSLSSGANVLTF

V: TRBV5-6
CDR3: CASSFWTSGKNEQFF

V: TRBV20-1
CDR3: CSAKRGASNQPQHF

V: TRBV6-1
CDR3: CASSPPGLAYNEQFF

V: TRBV2
CDR3: CASRRWDRGQDEQYF

V: TRBV5-1
CDR3: CASSLGDSYNSPLHF

V: TRBV20-1
CDR3: CSASDIDQPQHF

V: TRBV18
CDR3: CASSPSGVEAFF

V: TRBV20-1
CDR3: CSAGTGVAGGEQFF

V: TRBV11-2
CDR3: CASSWRGTGRTNEKLFF

V: TRBV6-1
CDR3: CAVHLLSGELFF

V: TRBV30
CDR3: CAWDWGWGNTEAFF

V: TRBV28
CDR3: CASSDLSPLYSSPLHF

V: TRBV6-2/TRBV6-3
CDR3: CASSLPATYEQYF

V: TRBV12-3/TRBV12-4
CDR3: CASTLGGSQPQHF

V: TRBV3-1
CDR3: CASSQGESTIYF

V: TRBV12-3/TRBV12-4
CDR3: CASGRDSYTEAFF

V: TRBV3-1
CDR3: CASSTTSSRETQYF

V: TRBV2
CDR3: CASTRTVVTGELFF

V: TRBV20-1
CDR3: CSAIPGQGTSGNTIYF

V: TRBV3-1
CDR3: CASSQRVGYGYTF

V: TRBV7-2
CDR3: CASSLNTYNEQFF

V: TRBV7-8
CDR3: CASSLLGLAADTQYF

V: TRBV19
CDR3: CASSILWQPVSTNEKLFF

V: TRBV13
CDR3: CASSLSQNYGYTF

V: TRBV12-3/TRBV12-4
CDR3: CASSSSGGIYNEQFF

V: TRBV2
CDR3: CASSIRTGHGQPQHF

V: TRBV3-1
CDR3: CASSQADRGQGYTF

V: TRBV5-5
CDR3: CASSRGQANYGYTF

V: TRBV10-2
CDR3: CASSSKGTTGELFF

V: TRBV28
CDR3: CASSSPGTAGGETQYF

V: TRBV2
CDR3: CARQIQGRGNTIYF

V: TRBV4-1
CDR3: CASSQYGERTEAFF

V: TRBV11-2
CDR3: CASSFATSGGGNEQFF

V: TRBV7-9
CDR3: CASSSGTRVMSPLHF

V: TRBV7-3
CDR3: CASSRGGELFF

V: TRBV4-1
CDR3: CASSQVEGGLSNQPQHF

V: TRBV11-2
CDR3: CASSLVSEAFF

V: TRBV29-1
CDR3: CSGGINQPQHF

V: TRBV20-1
CDR3: CSAATRGHNEQFF

V: TRBV6-6
CDR3: CASSYGPGYGYTF

V: TRBV13
CDR3: CASSFRTSGRLQYF

V: TRBV20-1
CDR3: CSARVFSQETQYF

V: TRBV18
CDR3: CASSPLRGSTGELFF

V: TRBV6-4
CDR3: CASSDTGQNYGYTF

V: TRBV12-3/TRBV12-4
CDR3: CASSHSGGAETQYF

V: TRBV5-1
CDR3: CASSFKGYGNEKLFF